This T cell receptor beta chain was sequenced for a study of blood T cell repertoires in COVID-19. Overall study: Italy, Spain and the United States were the sources of the convalescent and acute COVID-19 samples.

In the source study's methods: The authors estimated nucleated cell counts from reference gene primer amplification. Assay used: immunoSEQ multiplex PCR; TCRdb lists only in-frame clones, some missing. V, J and clone size are those of that table, while D and trimming were read from the DNA. This table has about 400,000 clones, around 89% appearing once. CDR1 is SGHRS, CDR2 YFSETQ, per germline. V trimming: 4 bases; J trimming: 5 bases; junction bases outside the gene matches: 11. CDR3 length: 17 residues. This receptor was identified in a man aged 35 to 55 with acute or convalescent COVID-19. Source material: peripheral blood. The chain recombines TRBV5-1 with TRBJ2-3; 12 positions agree with TRBD2. The CDR3 sequence: CASSPGRLAGVKDTQYF. In nucleotides, the CDR3 is TGCGCCAGCAGCCCCGGTCGACTAGCGGGGGTGAAAGATACGCAGTATTTT.